This T cell receptor beta chain was identified during a study of cytomegalovirus exposure and HLA in healthy donors. Study conclusions and caveats: As a later analysis showed, several of the most significant clusters appeared to be linked to common viral pathogens. The likely origin of a cluster of highly shared sequence variants was a sequencing artifact.

13 Jbeta primers and 60 Vbeta primers were used for the PCR. TCRdb's table, derived via immunoSEQ multiplex PCR, lists solely in-frame clones and lacks some. The table includes 250,000 or so clones, around 90% detected once. In regard to this clone: Its antigen is not identified. Other DNA sequences in the same sample also yield this CDR3.

Sequencing used PBMCs. This receptor was taken from a girl aged 2 to 9 in good health and CMV-seronegative.

The CDR3 protein is CASSPTGSLYEQYF. The CDR3 DNA reads TGTGCCAGCAGCCCCACAGGTAGCCTTTACGAGCAGTACTTC. The chain carries TRBV6-5 and TRBJ2-7, with TRBD1 as a possible D gene (5 bases). V lost 6 bases and J 4 bases, leaving 16 bases between the germline ends. Germline lookup yields CDR1 MNHEY and CDR2 SVGAGI. This CDR3 is 14 amino acids long.